This T cell receptor beta chain is from a study of graft-versus-host responses after intestinal transplantation. Background on the study: Isolated intestinal, liver-intestinal, or multivisceral transplants were what recipients had. Uniformly, recipients were administered anti-thymocyte globulin induction with subsequent tacrolimus and steroids for 3 to 4 years.

Trimming removed 5 bases at V and 7 bases at J, with 15 bases between. The germline gives CDR1 MNHNS, CDR2 SASEGT. The CDR3 runs to 13 residues. Study-wide findings and caveats: GvH clones surfaced in recipient marrow, some emerging earlier in ileum or blood. Early post-transplant falls in HvG clones accompanied the peak levels of circulating GvH clones.

Remarks on this clone: Its specificity is unknown.

Assay used: immunoSEQ multiplex PCR; TCRdb lists only in-frame clones, some missing. The sample records about 40,000 clones, roughly nine tenths being singletons. The chain uses TRBV6-1 and TRBJ2-7; D tentatively reads TRBD1 or TRBD2 (5 bases each). The input for sequencing was PBMCs, taken almost 320 days after intestinal transplant. This TCR derives from a human patient who received an intestinal transplant, so some T cells may come from the graft donor. The CDR3 protein is CASSHSGWGEQYF. The CDR3 DNA is TGTGCCAGCAGTCACTCGGGATGGGGGGAGCAGTACTTC.